These 30 T cell receptor beta chains share one sample of origin, sequenced in a study of T cell changes during pregnancy in multiple sclerosis. Assay used: immunoSEQ multiplex PCR; TCRdb lists only in-frame clones, some missing. In the table there are about 86,000 clones, 80% to 95% of which are singletons. The input for sequencing was peripheral blood, taken in the first trimester of pregnancy. These receptors all come from a female donor in good health, enrolled as a control in a pregnancy study.

The chain is built from TRBV18 and TRBJ1-1; D is uncertain. The V gene lost 1 base and the J gene lost 1 base, with 10 bases spanning the gap. The length of the CDR3 is 15 residues. Germline lookup yields CDR1 KGHSH and CDR2 LQKENI. CDR3 bases: TGTGCCAGCTCACCACTCGATCGGGGGAACACTGAAGCTTTCTTT. Protein: CASSPLDRGNTEAFF.

V usage is TRBV28 and J usage is TRBJ2-5; tentative D call: TRBD2 (6 bases). This CDR3 is built from 11 residues. Trimming stripped 7 bases from V and 9 bases from J, with 12 bases between. Germline V gene data show CDR1 as MDHEN and CDR2 as SYDVKM. The CDR3, as DNA: TGTGCCAGCAAAACCCAGCGGGCCCAGTACTTC. The encoded protein is CASKTQRAQYF.

The V call is TRBV25-1, the J call TRBJ1-2; 8 bases match TRBD1. The CDR3 loop spans 13 amino acids. Trimming cost V 7 bases and J 7 bases; bases outside gene matches: 8. The germline V gene has CDR1 MGHDK and CDR2 SYGVNS. The CDR3 protein is CASTRGQGGGYTF. Written as DNA, the CDR3 is TGTGCCAGCACCCGAGGACAGGGAGGTGGCTACACCTTC.

In DNA, the CDR3 is TGTGCCTGGAGTACCTTAAGAGGCACGGAAGCTTTCTTT. Encoded protein: CAWSTLRGTEAFF. The V gene is TRBV30, the J gene TRBJ1-1, with D unclear. The V and J ends lost 2 bases and 8 bases respectively, with 15 bases between them. Germline V gene lookup returns CDR1 GTSNPN and CDR2 SVGIG (reference sequence). This CDR3 spans 13 amino acids.

The chain links TRBV10-3 to TRBJ2-7; 11 nucleotides line up with TRBD2. Germline loops: CDR1 ENHRY, CDR2 SYGVKD. V lost 6 bases and J lost 3; bases outside the gene matches: 4. This CDR3 has 14 amino acids. CDR3 DNA sequence: TGTGCCATCAGAGGGACTAGCGGTGGCTACGAGCAGTACTTC. Translation: CAIRGTSGGYEQYF.

In this sample, this clone turned up a few times. V gene TRBV4-3 combines with J gene TRBJ1-1; TRBD1 is a possible D gene (6 bases). There are 15 residues in the CDR3. V shed 0 bases and J shed 1 base, with 9 bases lying between them. The germline gives CDR1 LGHNA, CDR2 YSLEER. The CDR3 sequence: CASSQDDRTNTEAFF. CDR3 nucleotide sequence: TGCGCCAGCAGCCAAGATGACAGGACGAACACTGAAGCTTTCTTT.

J is TRBJ2-7 and V is TRBV7-9, with D uncertain. The CDR3 is 16 amino acids. CDR1 is SEHNR, CDR2 FQNEAQ, per germline (reference sequence). Trimming took off 0 bases at V and 3 bases at J, with 15 bases between the two ends. The CDR3 protein is CASSLALTTSYYEQYF. The DNA for the CDR3 is TGTGCCAGCAGCTTAGCGCTAACCACGTCTTACTACGAGCAGTACTTC.

The chain uses TRBV27 and TRBJ2-7; possible D gene TRBD2, 5 bases. Germline CDR1 and CDR2: MNHEY and SMNVEV (reference sequence). The CDR3 runs to 11 residues. The V end was cut by 5 bases, the J end by 3 bases, with 5 bases between. The CDR3 nucleotides are TGTGCCAGCAGTGGACTCTACGAGCAGTACTTC. Translated, it gives CASSGLYEQYF.

V and J are TRBV7-9 and TRBJ2-3; 12 bases map to TRBD2. V lost 3 bases, J lost 6 bases, and 7 bases stayed unmatched. The CDR3 sequence is 16 residues long. CDR1 is SEHNR, CDR2 FQNEAQ, per germline (reference sequence). The CDR3 region has the DNA TGTGCCAGCAGCTTGACTAGCGGGGGCGGGGCGGATACGCAGTATTTT. It specifies CASSLTSGGGADTQYF.

The genes are TRBV11-3 and TRBJ2-3; D might be TRBD1 (7 bases). V was trimmed by 4 bases and J by 6 bases, leaving 20 bases between them. CDR3 length: 16 amino acids. Germline lookup yields CDR1 SGHNT and CDR2 YENEEA. This CDR3 is CASSSAGTAGWDTQYF. The DNA for the CDR3 is TGTGCCAGCAGCTCCGCGGGGACAGCCGGATGGGATACGCAGTATTTT.

The chain has TRBV28 and TRBJ1-3, with 7 bases lining up with TRBD1. The CDR3 covers 14 residues. With V trimmed by 6 bases and J by 1 base, 3 bases remained unmatched. Germline values: CDR1 MDHEN, CDR2 SYDVKM. CDR3 in DNA: TGTGCCAGCAGACCACAGGGGTCTGGAAACACCATATATTTT. It encodes CASRPQGSGNTIYF. The variable domain in full, completed from reference TRBV28 and TRBJ1-3, reads DVKVTQSSRYLVKRTGEKVFLECVQDMDHENMFWYRQDPGLGLRLIYFSYDVKMKEKGDIPEGYSVSREKKERFSLILESASTNQTSMYLCASRPQGSGNTIYFGEGSWLTVV.

The V and J genes are TRBV7-3 and TRBJ2-5; D possibly corresponds to TRBD2 (5 bases). CDR1 is SGHTA, CDR2 FQGTGA, per germline. Trimming cost V 5 bases and J 3 bases, with 10 bases left between them. CDR3 length equals 13 residues. DNA for the CDR3: TGTGCCAGCAGCCCCAGGACTGAAGAGACCCAGTACTTC. Residues: CASSPRTEETQYF.

The chain combines TRBV25-1 with TRBJ1-4; 8 bases match TRBD1. The CDR3 runs to 14 residues. Germline V gene data show CDR1 as MGHDK and CDR2 as SYGVNS. Trimming cost V 5 bases and J 5 bases; bases outside gene matches: 4. CDR3 nucleotide sequence: TGTGCCAGCAGTCCAAGGACAGGGAATGAAAAACTGTTTTTT. It translates to CASSPRTGNEKLFF. Combining the CDR3 with reference TRBV25-1 and TRBJ1-4 gives the whole variable domain EADIYQTPRYLVIGTGKKITLECSQTMGHDKMYWYQQDPGMELHLIHYSYGVNSTEKGDLSSESTVSRIRTEHFPLTLESARPSHTSQYLCASSPRTGNEKLFFGSGTQLSVL.

The V gene is TRBV5-1, the J gene TRBJ1-5; 9 bases map to TRBD1. The CDR3 totals 15 residues. Trimming at V came to 4 bases and at J to 5 bases, leaving 7 bases not matched to a gene. Germline V CDR1 and CDR2: SGHRS, YFSETQ. The CDR3 DNA reads as TGCGCCAGCAGCCCCGGACAGGGGAGGTATCAGCCCCAGCATTTT. Translated: CASSPGQGRYQPQHF.

The chain is built from TRBV7-2 and TRBJ1-2, with 7 bases fitting TRBD1. With V trimmed by 4 bases and J by 4 bases, 3 bases remained unmatched. The germline V gene has CDR1 SGHTA and CDR2 FQGNSA. The CDR3 contains 13 residues. CDR3 sequence: CASSYTGAYGYTF. In DNA, the CDR3 is TGTGCCAGCAGCTACACAGGGGCCTATGGCTACACCTTC.

A remark on this clone: The junction departs from germline at one end; a sequencing error may be responsible. This chain uses TRBV5-4 with TRBJ1-1; possible D gene TRBD1, 5 bases. Germline lookup yields CDR1 SGHNT and CDR2 YYREEE (reference sequence). The CDR3 is 14 amino acids. The CDR3 DNA is TGTGCCAGCACCTTGGGAACAGGAGACACTGAAGCTTTCTTT. It specifies CASTLGTGDTEAFF.

This chain links TRBV9 with TRBJ1-1; the D gene is possibly TRBD1 (5 bases). The CDR3 consists of 15 residues. Deletions cut 0 bases from V and 2 bases from J, with 11 bases between. The germline V gene has CDR1 SGDLS and CDR2 YYNGEE. This CDR3 reads CASSVVGQGNTEAFF. As DNA, the CDR3 is TGTGCCAGCAGCGTAGTAGGGCAGGGAAACACTGAAGCTTTCTTT.

CDR3 bases: TGTGCCAGCAGCTCCGGGACAACGGCCTGGGGAGCCTACGAGCAGTACTTC. It translates to CASSSGTTAWGAYEQYF. The gene calls are TRBV11-2 and TRBJ2-7; TRBD1 is a possible D gene (6 bases). Germline CDR1 and CDR2: SGHAT and FQNNGV. Trimming stripped 4 bases from V and 2 bases from J, with 21 bases between. There are 17 residues in the CDR3.

This clone turned up a few times. This chain connects TRBV28 to TRBJ1-4; maybe TRBD1 (6 bases). V shed 4 bases and J shed 3 bases, with 9 bases lying between them. The CDR3 runs to 14 residues. Germline values: CDR1 MDHEN, CDR2 SYDVKM. Written as DNA, the CDR3 is TGTGCCAGCAGTTGGGGGCAGTCTAATGAAAAACTGTTTTTT. Amino acid sequence: CASSWGQSNEKLFF. The full variable domain, rest sourced from reference TRBV28 and TRBJ1-4, is DVKVTQSSRYLVKRTGEKVFLECVQDMDHENMFWYRQDPGLGLRLIYFSYDVKMKEKGDIPEGYSVSREKKERFSLILESASTNQTSMYLCASSWGQSNEKLFFGSGTQLSVL.

V gene TRBV7-9 combines with J gene TRBJ2-7; 9 bases line up with TRBD1. The CDR3 runs 12 residues. Germline CDR1 and CDR2: SEHNR and FQNEAQ (reference sequence). The junction had 5 bases not matched to a gene; V was cut back by 5 bases and J by 9 bases. The CDR3 region is CASSTGQGMQYF. CDR3 bases: TGTGCCAGCAGCACCGGACAGGGGATGCAGTACTTC.

This rearrangement joins TRBV19 to TRBJ1-2; D gene ambiguous. CDR3 length: 10 amino acids. Germline V gene lookup returns CDR1 LNHDA and CDR2 SQIVND (reference sequence). V lost 9 bases and J lost 6, with 8 bases in between. In DNA form, the CDR3 reads TGTGCCAGCCGGGGAAATGGCTACACCTTC. This encodes CASRGNGYTF.

This chain uses TRBV5-4 with TRBJ1-1, with a tentative D call TRBD1 (6 bases). The ends were cut back, 4 bases at V and 0 bases at J, with 10 bases in the middle. CDR3 size: 14 residues. Germline loops: CDR1 SGHNT, CDR2 YYREEE (reference sequence). DNA for the CDR3: TGTGCCAGCAGCAGAGACAGGCTGAACACTGAAGCTTTCTTT. Encoded protein: CASSRDRLNTEAFF.

For this clone: At the DNA level, this CDR3 is encoded by other sequences in the same sample as well. The genes are TRBV30 and TRBJ1-2; tentatively, D is TRBD1 (5 bases). There are 9 residues in the CDR3. Germline loops: CDR1 GTSNPN, CDR2 SVGIG (reference sequence). The V gene lost 7 bases and the J gene lost 7 bases, with 7 bases spanning the gap. Here the CDR3 reads CASGGGYTF. CDR3 nucleotides: TGTGCCTCGGGGGGTGGCTACACCTTC.

The chain has TRBV2 and TRBJ1-2; no reliable D call. This CDR3 has 13 amino acids. Germline V gene sequence: CDR1 SNHLY, CDR2 FYNNEI. V was trimmed by 0 bases and J by 8 bases, leaving 10 bases between them. CDR3 in DNA: TGTGCCAGCAGTGAAGCGCTTCGGGGAGGCTACACCTTC. It yields the protein CASSEALRGGYTF.

The chain combines TRBV11-2 with TRBJ2-1, with 7 positions matching TRBD2. CDR1 SGHAT and CDR2 FQNNGV come from the germline V gene. The V gene end was trimmed by 0 bases and the J gene end by 9 bases; junction bases not matched to a gene: 11. The CDR3 is 16 amino acids. DNA for the CDR3: TGTGCCAGCAGCTTAGATACAAGCGGGGCTTACGGTGAGCAGTTCTTC. It is translated as CASSLDTSGAYGEQFF. The full variable domain, in which reference TRBV11-2 and TRBJ2-1 provide the parts outside the CDR3, is EAGVAQSPRYKIIEKRQSVAFWCNPISGHATLYWYQQILGQGPKLLIQFQNNGVVDDSQLPKDRFSAERLKGVDSTLKIQPAKLEDSAVYLCASSLDTSGAYGEQFFGPGTRLTVL.

The chain couples TRBV5-4 to TRBJ2-7, with a weak D call TRBD2 (5 bases). Trimming pared 4 bases from V and 4 bases from J, leaving 12 bases between. The CDR3 extends over 13 amino acids. The germline V gene encodes CDR1 SGHNT and CDR2 YYREEE (reference sequence). DNA for the CDR3: TGTGCCAGCAGCCCTTTGGGCGGGTACGAGCAGTACTTC. This encodes CASSPLGGYEQYF.

V and J are TRBV5-1 and TRBJ1-1; 9 bases line up with TRBD1. Germline CDR1 SGHRS, CDR2 YFSETQ. J was trimmed by 9 bases and V by 0 bases; bases with no gene match: 6. The CDR3 runs 14 residues. CDR3 sequence: CASSLESGTGKAFF. The CDR3 coding sequence is TGCGCCAGCAGCTTGGAAAGTGGGACAGGGAAAGCTTTCTTT. The full variable domain, its missing parts supplied by reference TRBV5-1 and TRBJ1-1, is KAGVTQTPRYLIKTRGQQVTLSCSPISGHRSVSWYQQTPGQGLQFLFEYFSETQRNKGNFPGRFSGRQFSNSRSEMNVSTLELGDSALYLCASSLESGTGKAFFGQGTRLTVV.

The chain carries TRBV2 and TRBJ2-1; the D gene is possibly TRBD1 (6 bases). The V and J ends lost 8 bases and 5 bases respectively, with 13 bases between them. CDR3 size: 13 residues. Per the germline V gene, CDR1 is SNHLY and CDR2 is FYNNEI. DNA of the CDR3: TGTGCCAGCGGTTTGACAGGTAACAATGAGCAGTTCTTC. Translation gives CASGLTGNNEQFF.

The V gene is TRBV18, the J gene TRBJ1-2, with D maybe TRBD1 (6 bases). The CDR3 loop spans 12 amino acids. Looked up from germline, CDR1 is KGHSH and CDR2 is LQKENI. Trimming left V 3 bases short and J 6 bases short, with 8 bases between. The chain's CDR3 is CASSPDRDGYTF. The CDR3 DNA is TGTGCCAGCTCACCGGACAGAGATGGCTACACCTTC.

The J gene is TRBJ2-5, the V gene TRBV7-3; 8 bases match TRBD2. CDR3 size: 15 residues. Losses at the gene ends were 5 bases for V and 1 base for J; bases not matched to a gene: 6. Germline V CDR1 and CDR2: SGHTA, FQGTGA. The CDR3 DNA follows: TGTGCCAGCAGCCAGACGGGGGGGGGCCAAGAGACCCAGTACTTC. This encodes CASSQTGGGQETQYF.